This is a list of T cell receptor beta chains from one sample in a study of regulatory T cells in long-lasting Graves disease. TCRdb itself ran the multiplex PCR reads through MiXCR, one entry per CDR3 protein. The top ten clones hold 30% of a sample with under 400,000 distinct CDR3 sequences, 16% of them seen once. The same specimen was also included in a second study, on T cells in Graves' hyperthyroidism and ophthalmopathy.

The material sequenced was peripheral blood mononuclear cells (PBMCs), taken at new diagnosis, from a patient treated with antithyroid drugs. These receptors originate from a man aged 40-50 years with Graves disease. Each CDR3 is given with its conserved first and last residue. D genes are given only for firm matches. Clone size is not always given. Where it is, it says once, few, many or a class for expanded clones.

V	size	D	J	CDR3	DNA
TRBV19	many	.	TRBJ1-1	CASSIFGGNTEAFF	TGTGCCAGTAGTATCTTCGGGGGGAACACTGAAGCTTTCTTT
TRBV27	many	.	TRBJ2-3	CASSPRRTVYPTDTQYF	TGTGCCAGCAGTCCCCGGCGGACTGTCTACCCCACAGATACGCAGTATTTT
TRBV7-8	many	TRBD1	TRBJ2-2	CASSLGQGATGELFF	TGTGCCAGCAGCTTAGGCCAGGGGGCCACCGGGGAGCTGTTTTTT
TRBV3-1	many	.	TRBJ1-3	CASKSEAGNTIYF	TGTGCCAGCAAGTCAGAAGCTGGAAACACCATATATTTT
TRBV5-5	.	TRBD2	TRBJ2-1	CASAQRTSGDNEQFF	TGTGCCAGCGCTCAGAGGACTAGCGGAGACAATGAGCAGTTCTTC
TRBV11-2	.	.	TRBJ2-4	CASSIYTGRDIQYF	TGTGCCAGTAGTATCTACACAGGGCGTGACATTCAGTACTTC
TRBV20-1	.	TRBD1	TRBJ2-5	CSALLRDRGQETQYF	TGCAGTGCTCTGCTGAGGGACAGGGGGCAAGAGACCCAGTACTTC
TRBV5-4	.	TRBD2	TRBJ2-4	CASSAGGPGKNIQYF	TGTGCCAGCAGCGCGGGGGGGCCGGGCAAAAACATTCAGTACTTC
TRBV2	many	.	TRBJ2-7	CASTTSRVYEQYF	TGTGCCAGCACCACCTCAAGGGTCTACGAGCAGTACTTC
TRBV20-1	.	.	TRBJ2-4	CSASVGVGYVKNIQYF	TGCAGTGCTAGTGTGGGGGTCGGGTATGTCAAAAACATTCAGTACTTC
TRBV15	.	.	TRBJ1-5	CATSPRGNQPQHF	TGTGCCACCAGCCCCCGGGGCAATCAGCCCCAGCATTTT
TRBV20-1	.	TRBD2	TRBJ2-3	CSARSGGPILPQYF	TGCAGTGCTAGAAGCGGGGGGCCGATATTACCGCAGTATTTT
TRBV14	many	.	TRBJ1-4	CASSRRQGYEKLFF	TGTGCCAGCAGCCGGCGGCAGGGTTACGAAAAACTGTTTTTT
TRBV3-1	many	.	TRBJ1-1	CASSGGHYTEAFF	TGTGCCAGCAGCGGAGGACATTACACTGAAGCTTTCTTT
TRBV15	few	.	TRBJ2-7	CATSRDWIVEQYF	TGTGCCACCAGCAGAGATTGGATCGTGGAGCAGTACTTC
TRBV10-1	.	.	TRBJ1-1	CASRETVLTEAFF	TGCGCCAGCAGAGAAACAGTACTCACTGAAGCTTTCTTT
TRBV20-1	few	TRBD2	TRBJ2-7	CSAALAGLYEQYF	TGCAGTGCCGCGCTAGCGGGACTTTACGAGCAGTACTTC
TRBV19	many	TRBD2	TRBJ2-3	CASSSQTSGSPNTQYF	TGTGCCAGTAGTAGCCAGACTAGCGGGTCTCCGAATACGCAGTATTTT
TRBV3-1	many	TRBD2	TRBJ2-7	CASSRSGGTREQYF	TGTGCCAGCAGCCGGTCGGGGGGGACAAGAGAGCAGTACTTC
TRBV19	.	.	TRBJ2-7	CASSTTWGLDEQYF	TGTGCCAGTAGTACCACTTGGGGATTGGACGAGCAGTACTTC
TRBV5-1	.	.	TRBJ2-1	CASSAVTWDEQFF	TGCGCCAGCTCGGCGGTGACCTGGGATGAGCAGTTCTTC
TRBV7-2	many	.	TRBJ2-5	CASSLGGVAQETQYF	TGTGCCAGCAGCTTAGGAGGGGTCGCCCAAGAGACCCAGTACTTC
TRBV10-3	few	.	TRBJ2-3	CAISEVRTDTQYF	TGTGCCATCAGTGAGGTTAGAACAGATACGCAGTATTTT
TRBV7-2	many	.	TRBJ2-5	CASSLAVSDQETQYF	TGTGCCAGCAGCTTAGCCGTTTCGGACCAAGAGACCCAGTACTTC
TRBV6-2/TRBV6-3	many	TRBD1	TRBJ2-7	CASSYLGTGGREQYF	TGTGCCAGCAGCTACCTCGGGACAGGGGGTCGCGAGCAGTACTTC
TRBV12-3/TRBV12-4	many	.	TRBJ1-1	CASSLVMNTEAFF	TGTGCCAGCAGTTTGGTCATGAACACTGAAGCTTTCTTT
TRBV2	many	TRBD1	TRBJ2-7	CASSYRGIEQYF	TGTGCCAGCAGCTACAGGGGCATCGAGCAGTACTTC
TRBV29-1	.	.	TRBJ2-7	CSVWMNYRAYEQYF	TGCAGCGTTTGGATGAACTACAGGGCCTACGAGCAGTACTTC
TRBV25-1	.	TRBD2	TRBJ2-1	CASSELAGVREQFF	TGTGCCAGCAGTGAACTAGCGGGGGTCAGGGAGCAGTTCTTC
TRBV2	many	.	TRBJ1-5	CASKRSSNQPQHF	TGTGCCAGCAAAAGGAGCAGCAATCAGCCCCAGCATTTT
TRBV20-1	.	.	TRBJ1-2	CSADRDASGYGYTF	TGCAGTGCCGACCGGGACGCCTCGGGCTATGGCTACACCTTC
TRBV20-1	many	.	TRBJ1-4	CSALVGGEKLFF	TGCAGTGCTTTAGTCGGGGGCGAAAAACTGTTTTTT
TRBV7-3	many	TRBD2	TRBJ2-3	CASSLTGGEDTQYF	TGTGCCAGCAGCTTGACGGGGGGAGAGGATACGCAGTATTTT
TRBV5-1	many	.	TRBJ2-1	CASSYWGQSLYNEQFF	TGCGCCAGCAGCTATTGGGGGCAGTCTCTCTACAATGAGCAGTTCTTC
TRBV18	many	TRBD1	TRBJ2-7	CASSPPSGTGAYEQYF	TGTGCCAGCTCACCACCGTCCGGGACAGGGGCCTACGAGCAGTACTTC
TRBV28	.	.	TRBJ1-2	CAGAGNYGYTF	TGTGCGGGGGCCGGCAACTATGGCTACACCTTC
TRBV7-2	.	.	TRBJ1-2	CASSLSRGSIGHTF	TGTGCCAGCAGCTTATCACGCGGGAGCATAGGCCACACCTTC
TRBV9	many	TRBD1	TRBJ1-6	CASSPMTGSPLHF	TGTGCCAGCAGCCCCATGACAGGGTCACCCCTCCACTTT